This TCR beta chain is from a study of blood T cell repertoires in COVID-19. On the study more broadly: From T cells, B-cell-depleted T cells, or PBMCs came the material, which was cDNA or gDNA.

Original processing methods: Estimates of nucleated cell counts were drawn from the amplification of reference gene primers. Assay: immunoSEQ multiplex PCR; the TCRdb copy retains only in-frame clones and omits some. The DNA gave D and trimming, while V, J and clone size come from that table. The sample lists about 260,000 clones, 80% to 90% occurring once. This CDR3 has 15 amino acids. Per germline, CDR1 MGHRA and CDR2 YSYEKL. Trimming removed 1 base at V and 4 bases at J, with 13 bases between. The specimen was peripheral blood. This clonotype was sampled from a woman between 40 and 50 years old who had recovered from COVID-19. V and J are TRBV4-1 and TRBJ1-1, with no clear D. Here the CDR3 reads CASSQGGGRATEAFF. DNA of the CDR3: TGCGCCAGCAGCCAAGGGGGAGGGAGGGCCACTGAAGCTTTCTTT.